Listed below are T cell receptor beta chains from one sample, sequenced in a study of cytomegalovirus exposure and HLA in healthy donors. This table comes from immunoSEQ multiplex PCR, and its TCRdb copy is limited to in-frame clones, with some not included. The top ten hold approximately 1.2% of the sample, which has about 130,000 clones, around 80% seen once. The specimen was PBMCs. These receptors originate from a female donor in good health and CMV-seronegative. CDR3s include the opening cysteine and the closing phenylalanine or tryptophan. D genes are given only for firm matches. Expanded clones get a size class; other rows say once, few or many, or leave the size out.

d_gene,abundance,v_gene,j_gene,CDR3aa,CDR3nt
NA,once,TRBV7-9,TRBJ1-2,CASSFPRGYGYTF,TGTGCCAGCAGCTTCCCCCGAGGCTATGGCTACACCTTC
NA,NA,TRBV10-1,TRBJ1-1,CASSESTGRAFF,TGCGCCAGCAGTGAGTCGACAGGCCGAGCTTTCTTT
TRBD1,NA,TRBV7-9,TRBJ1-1,CASSFVGTGSPEAFF,TGTGCCAGCAGCTTTGTGGGGACAGGGTCTCCTGAAGCTTTCTTT
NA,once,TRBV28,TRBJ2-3,CASSRPERSTDTQYF,TGTGCCAGCAGTCGACCGGAGAGGAGCACAGATACGCAGTATTTT
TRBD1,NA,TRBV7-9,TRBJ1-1,CASSLTGGNQAFF,TGTGCCAGCAGCCTGACAGGGGGCAATCAAGCTTTCTTT
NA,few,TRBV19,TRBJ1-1,CASSIPAAAEAFF,TGTGCCAGTAGTATTCCGGCGGCAGCTGAAGCTTTCTTT
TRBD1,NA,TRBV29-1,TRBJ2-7,CSVYRDSFYEQYF,TGCAGCGTTTACCGGGACAGCTTCTACGAGCAGTACTTC
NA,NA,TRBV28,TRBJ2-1,CASIPLRDGRDNEQFF,TGTGCCAGCATACCCTTACGGGACGGGAGAGACAATGAGCAGTTCTTC
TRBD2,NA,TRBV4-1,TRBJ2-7,CASSSRTSGTYEQYF,TGCGCCAGCAGCTCTAGGACTAGCGGAACCTACGAGCAGTACTTC
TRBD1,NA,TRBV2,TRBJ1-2,CASSELTGRHGYTF,TGTGCCAGCAGTGAATTGACAGGGAGACATGGCTACACCTTC
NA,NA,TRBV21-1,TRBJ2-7,CASSKCPLCPGYIYDLRSYEQYF,TGTGCCAGCAGCAAATGCCCACTTTGTCCAGGGTATATCTACGACCTACGCTCCTACGAGCAGTACTTC
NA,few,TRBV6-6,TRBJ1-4,CASSYSGPGQFF,TGTGCCAGCAGTTACTCGGGTCCAGGACAGTTTTTT
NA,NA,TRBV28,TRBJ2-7,CASSLSGNRLYEQYF,TGTGCCAGCAGTTTATCAGGGAACAGACTCTACGAGCAGTACTTC
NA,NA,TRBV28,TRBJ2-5,CASSSRQRQETQYF,TGTGCCAGCAGTTCACGACAGAGACAAGAGACCCAGTACTTC
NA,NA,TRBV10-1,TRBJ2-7,CASSDLTYEQYF,TGCGCCAGCAGTGACTTAACCTACGAGCAGTACTTC
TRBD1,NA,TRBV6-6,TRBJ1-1,CASSGTGVNTEAFF,TGTGCCAGCAGTGGTACAGGGGTGAACACTGAAGCTTTCTTT
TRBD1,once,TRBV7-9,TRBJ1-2,CASSFSRTGARGYTF,TGTGCCAGCAGCTTCTCCCGGACAGGAGCGAGGGGCTACACCTTC
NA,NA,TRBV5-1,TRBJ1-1,CASSSGPGGTEAFF,TGCGCCAGCAGCTCCGGGCCCGGGGGGACTGAAGCTTTCTTT
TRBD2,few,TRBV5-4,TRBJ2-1,CASSLVAGRGNEQFF,TGTGCCAGCAGCTTGGTGGCCGGGAGGGGGAATGAGCAGTTCTTC
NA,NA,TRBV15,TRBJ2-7,CATSYYLGQSYEQYF,TGTGCCACCAGCTATTATCTGGGCCAATCCTACGAGCAGTACTTC
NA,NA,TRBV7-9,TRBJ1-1,CSSSLEENTEAFF,TGTTCCAGCAGCCTGGAGGAGAACACTGAAGCTTTCTTT
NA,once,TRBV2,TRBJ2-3,CASSEVHTNTDTQYF,TGTGCCAGCAGTGAAGTTCATACTAACACAGATACGCAGTATTTT
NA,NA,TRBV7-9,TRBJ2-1,CASSFGSLTGVVNEQFF,TGTGCCAGCAGCTTCGGCTCTCTTACGGGAGTGGTTAATGAGCAGTTCTTC
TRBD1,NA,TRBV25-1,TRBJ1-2,CASSVTGARGGYTF,TGTGCCAGCAGTGTGACAGGGGCTAGGGGTGGCTACACCTTC
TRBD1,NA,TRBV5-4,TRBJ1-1,CASSSRDREAEAFF,TGTGCCAGCAGCTCCCGGGACAGGGAGGCTGAAGCTTTCTTT
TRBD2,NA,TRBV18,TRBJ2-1,CASSPLPGLAYNEQFF,TGTGCCAGCTCACCTCTGCCGGGACTAGCTTATAATGAGCAGTTCTTC
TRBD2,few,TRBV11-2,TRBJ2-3,CASSTGVSGGAGIDTQYF,TGTGCCAGCAGCACCGGGGTTAGCGGGGGGGCGGGCATAGATACGCAGTATTTT
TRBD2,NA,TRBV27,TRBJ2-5,CASSLESSGSFREQYF,TGTGCCAGCAGTTTGGAGTCTAGCGGGAGTTTTAGGGAGCAGTACTTC
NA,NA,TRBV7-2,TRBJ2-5,CASSLALSGWRGALQETQYF,TGTGCCAGCAGCTTAGCGCTATCGGGTTGGCGGGGAGCCTTACAAGAGACCCAGTACTTC
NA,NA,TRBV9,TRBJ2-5,CASSVRTRGETQYF,TGTGCCAGCAGCGTGAGGACTAGGGGGGAGACCCAGTACTTC
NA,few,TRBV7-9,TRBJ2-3,CASSLIGTGTDTQYF,TGTGCCAGCAGCTTAATCGGTACAGGCACAGATACGCAGTATTTT
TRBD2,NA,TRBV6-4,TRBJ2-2,CASSDWTSGRAGELFF,TGTGCCAGCAGTGACTGGACTAGCGGGAGGGCCGGGGAGCTGTTTTTT
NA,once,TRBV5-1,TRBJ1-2,CASSSAGGVRGYTF,TGCGCCAGCAGCTCGGCTGGGGGGGTACGGGGCTACACCTTC
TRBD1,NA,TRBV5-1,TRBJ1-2,CASSLETRGIYGYTF,TGCGCCAGCAGCTTGGAGACCAGGGGGATCTATGGCTACACCTTC
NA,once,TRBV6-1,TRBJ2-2,CASSSAGNTGELFF,TGTGCCAGCAGTAGCGCGGGGAACACCGGGGAGCTGTTTTTT
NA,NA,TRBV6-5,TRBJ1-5,CASSSGRFNNQPQHF,TGTGCCAGCAGTTCCGGTCGGTTTAACAATCAGCCCCAGCATTTT
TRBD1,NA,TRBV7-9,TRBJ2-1,CASSLDRGWNEQFF,TGTGCCAGCAGCTTAGACAGGGGCTGGAATGAGCAGTTCTTC
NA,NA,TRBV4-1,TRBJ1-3,CASSQAQSGNTIYF,TGCGCCAGCAGCCAAGCGCAGTCTGGAAACACCATATATTTT
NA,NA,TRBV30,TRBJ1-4,CAWSAYRVNEKLFF,TGTGCCTGGAGTGCCTACAGGGTTAACGAAAAACTGTTTTTT
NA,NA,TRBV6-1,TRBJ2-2,CAGQQGNTGELFF,TGTGCCGGACAACAGGGGAACACCGGGGAGCTGTTTTTT
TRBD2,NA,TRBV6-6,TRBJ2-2,CASTDSGRVSGELFF,TGTGCCAGCACCGATAGCGGGAGGGTATCCGGGGAGCTGTTTTTT
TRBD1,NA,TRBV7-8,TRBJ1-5,CASSLGQGASGSNQPQHF,TGTGCCAGCAGCCTTGGACAGGGGGCGAGTGGGAGCAATCAGCCCCAGCATTTT
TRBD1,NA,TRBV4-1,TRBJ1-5,CASSQDGGQGNQPQHF,TGCGCCAGCAGCCAAGATGGGGGACAGGGCAATCAGCCCCAGCATTTT
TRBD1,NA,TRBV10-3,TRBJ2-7,CAISGTGGEQYF,TGTGCCATCAGCGGAACAGGGGGCGAGCAGTACTTC
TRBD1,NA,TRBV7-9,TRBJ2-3,CASSFGQGGTDTQYF,TGTGCCAGCAGCTTTGGACAGGGCGGCACAGATACGCAGTATTTT
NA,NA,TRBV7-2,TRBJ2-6,CASSRSPSTGANGLTF,TGTGCCAGCAGCCGATCCCCTAGTACTGGGGCCAACGGCCTGACTTTC
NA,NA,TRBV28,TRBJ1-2,CASRSSLLSNYGYTF,TGTGCCAGCAGATCCTCACTGCTATCTAACTATGGCTACACCTTC
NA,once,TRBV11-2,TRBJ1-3,CASSLDGTRENTIYF,TGTGCCAGCAGCTTAGACGGGACAAGAGAAAACACCATATATTTT
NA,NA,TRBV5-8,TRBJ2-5,CASSLWGGAEETQYF,TGTGCCAGCAGCTTGTGGGGGGGGGCGGAAGAGACCCAGTACTTC
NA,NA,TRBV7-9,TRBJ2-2,CASSLRKGANTGELFF,TGTGCCAGCAGCTTGAGAAAGGGGGCGAACACCGGGGAGCTGTTTTTT